These T cell receptor beta chains were read from a single sample in a study of early T cells in non-severe SARS-CoV-2 infection. Using its own MiXCR run on the 5' RACE reads, TCRdb lists one record per CDR3 protein. The table has more than 60,000 distinct CDR3 sequences, around 13% seen once. Sequenced material: whole blood. All receptors derive from an adult who was a healthcare worker with PCR-confirmed SARS-CoV-2 infection or an uninfected control (not recorded which). The conserved cysteine and the conserved F or W are not part of the CDR3 here.

cdr3_aa cdr3_length j_call v_call
ASSVRSGTEEDTQY 14 TRBJ2-3 TRBV9
ATSREASPSTDTQY 14 TRBJ2-3 TRBV15
ASSVLTDTQY 10 TRBJ2-3 TRBV11-1
ASSLITEAF 9 TRBJ1-1 TRBV28
ASRLEKASDDTQY 13 TRBJ2-3 TRBV12-2
ASSFGGSSYNEQF 13 TRBJ2-1 TRBV11-3
ASSFFPGDRVRSYEQY 16 TRBJ2-7 TRBV7-2
SARPLLAGFVYEQY 14 TRBJ2-7 TRBV20-1
SAGERSGTDTQY 12 TRBJ2-3 TRBV20-1
SAINTGDEQY 10 TRBJ2-7 TRBV29-1
SATRLAGVSEQF 12 TRBJ2-1 TRBV20-1
ASSYYRQNTEAF 12 TRBJ1-1 TRBV5-1
ASSEALFQGWDTEAF 15 TRBJ1-1 TRBV6-1
AWSMGGAGQETQY 13 TRBJ2-5 TRBV30
ASSPRTGDLSYEQY 14 TRBJ2-7 TRBV7-9
ASSLQIQETQY 11 TRBJ2-5 TRBV5-5
ASSFAGGPKYTGELF 15 TRBJ2-2 TRBV12-3/TRBV12-4
ASSRQDLYGYT 11 TRBJ1-2 TRBV3-1
ASGVNYGYT 9 TRBJ1-2 TRBV9
ASSLTAGGPGDTQY 14 TRBJ2-3 TRBV5-1